A selection of T cell receptor beta chains follows, all from one sample in a study of blood T cell repertoires in COVID-19. Libraries were prepared by immunoSEQ multiplex PCR; TCRdb keeps only in-frame clonotypes and omits some of them. The repertoire holds 90,000 to 130,000 clones, with approximately 89% as singletons. The sample was peripheral blood. The receptors originated from a man aged 35-49 years with acute or convalescent COVID-19. Both conserved end residues are trimmed from each CDR3. The order of the fields is CDR3 protein, D gene, V gene. The D gene is left open where the match is weak.

CDR3: ASRLPKQGPNYGYT; D: TRBD1; V: TRBV19
CDR3: ASSFRGMDEQY; D: -; V: TRBV7-9
CDR3: ASSLGASSYEQY; D: -; V: TRBV13
CDR3: ASSPQPYSNQPQH; D: -; V: TRBV18
CDR3: ASSQPTSGSNGELF; D: TRBD2; V: TRBV18
CDR3: ASTSRGWGTEAF; D: -; V: TRBV25-1
CDR3: ASSLASGGLGTEAF; D: -; V: TRBV5-1
CDR3: ASSIGQYIPGELF; D: -; V: TRBV19
CDR3: ASSHPSGGLRGYT; D: -; V: TRBV6-5
CDR3: ASSLTGTGGYSYNEQF; D: TRBD1; V: TRBV5-1
CDR3: ASSLGQGNTEAF; D: TRBD1; V: TRBV28
CDR3: ASIGTVYEQY; D: TRBD1; V: TRBV2
CDR3: ASSGQTKSGNTIY; D: -; V: TRBV9
CDR3: ASSHFSSSYNSPLH; D: -; V: TRBV5-8
CDR3: ASSLQRETQY; D: -; V: TRBV14
CDR3: ASSLGSEGEQY; D: -; V: TRBV5-4
CDR3: ASSSLPGQGGSPLH; D: TRBD1; V: TRBV6-6
CDR3: AWSPTVNQPQH; D: -; V: TRBV30
CDR3: ASSPTSGYGGELF; D: TRBD2; V: TRBV18
CDR3: ASSYRGTGELF; D: -; V: TRBV6-2/TRBV6-3
CDR3: AWSVTSGGALDTQY; D: TRBD2; V: TRBV30
CDR3: ASSDTYGYT; D: -; V: TRBV25-1
CDR3: ASSEGTTGYGYT; D: -; V: TRBV6-1
CDR3: ASSSGGEAQPQH; D: -; V: TRBV7-9
CDR3: ASSSLANLAKNIQY; D: -; V: TRBV6-5
CDR3: SVARLPDGYT; D: -; V: TRBV29-1
CDR3: ASSQDAGAADTQY; D: -; V: TRBV4-3
CDR3: ASRLAGGGYT; D: -; V: TRBV5-4
CDR3: ATSRDRGYEQY; D: -; V: TRBV15
CDR3: ASSVTLLAGGPNEQF; D: TRBD2; V: TRBV7-2
CDR3: ASSGQGRPAKNIQY; D: TRBD1; V: TRBV27
CDR3: ASSLARGLAGEVYEQY; D: TRBD2; V: TRBV7-9
CDR3: ASSSPWTDSGNTIY; D: -; V: TRBV5-5
CDR3: ASNRGLAGNEQF; D: -; V: TRBV6-5
CDR3: ASSQELMNTEAF; D: -; V: TRBV4-3
CDR3: ARSETGGTEAF; D: TRBD1; V: TRBV30
CDR3: ASSQVSGNTIY; D: -; V: TRBV3-1/TRBV3-2
CDR3: ATSREGEGPEQY; D: -; V: TRBV15
CDR3: ASSTQTAPNEKLF; D: -; V: TRBV19
CDR3: ASSKTGGSPNEQY; D: TRBD1; V: TRBV6-5
CDR3: ASSLQAQANTGELF; D: -; V: TRBV18
CDR3: ASSTTTGTGELF; D: -; V: TRBV27
CDR3: ASSQGGQPQH; D: -; V: TRBV3-1/TRBV3-2
CDR3: ASSSPSGGWYGYT; D: -; V: TRBV6-5
CDR3: ASSASGRGEKLF; D: -; V: TRBV2
CDR3: ASSPRGGQQETQY; D: -; V: TRBV18
CDR3: ASSQRQLNTEAF; D: -; V: TRBV4-1
CDR3: ASGTGQGDSGANVLT; D: TRBD1; V: TRBV5-1
CDR3: ASSPGVSSYWYT; D: -; V: TRBV3-1/TRBV3-2
CDR3: ASSKQGNTEAF; D: -; V: TRBV5-4
CDR3: ATSTGRIDQPQH; D: -; V: TRBV15
CDR3: ASSQDRTPS; D: -; V: TRBV4-1
CDR3: ASSASQGRNQPQH; D: -; V: TRBV11-2
CDR3: ASSVAGTGDTGELF; D: TRBD1; V: TRBV9
CDR3: ASSERVNEQF; D: -; V: TRBV10-2